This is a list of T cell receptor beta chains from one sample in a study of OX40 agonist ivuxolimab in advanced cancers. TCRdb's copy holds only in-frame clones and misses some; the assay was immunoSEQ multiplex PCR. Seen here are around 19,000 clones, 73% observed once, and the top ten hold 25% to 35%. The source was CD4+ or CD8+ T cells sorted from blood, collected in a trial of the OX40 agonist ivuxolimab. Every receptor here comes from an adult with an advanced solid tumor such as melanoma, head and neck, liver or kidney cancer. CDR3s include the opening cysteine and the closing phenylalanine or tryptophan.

CDR3 protein: CASSPGKGTGQGYEQYF
V gene: TRBV7-6
J gene: TRBJ2-7
CDR3 length: 17

CDR3 protein: CASSWPGTGDEDEQFF
V gene: TRBV28
J gene: TRBJ2-1
CDR3 length: 16

CDR3 protein: CASSLEGFNYGYTF
V gene: TRBV7-9
J gene: TRBJ1-2
CDR3 length: 14

CDR3 protein: CASSHAGISTDTQYF
V gene: TRBV7-9
J gene: TRBJ2-3
CDR3 length: 15

CDR3 protein: CASTHTVNTEAFF
V gene: TRBV6-5
J gene: TRBJ1-1
CDR3 length: 13

CDR3 protein: CASRQGAEAFF
V gene: TRBV2
J gene: TRBJ1-1
CDR3 length: 11

CDR3 protein: CASSESNPDRWLNTEAFF
V gene: TRBV10-2
J gene: TRBJ1-1
CDR3 length: 18

CDR3 protein: CASSRPSSYEQYF
V gene: TRBV2
J gene: TRBJ2-7
CDR3 length: 13

CDR3 protein: CASSELAEAFF
V gene: TRBV25-1
J gene: TRBJ1-1
CDR3 length: 11

CDR3 protein: CASSIGQYNEQFF
V gene: TRBV28
J gene: TRBJ2-1
CDR3 length: 13

CDR3 protein: CASSTPFGEQFF
V gene: TRBV19
J gene: TRBJ2-1
CDR3 length: 12

CDR3 protein: CASSPYRSTEAFF
V gene: TRBV18
J gene: TRBJ1-1
CDR3 length: 13

CDR3 protein: CASSLDGSSYNEQFF
V gene: TRBV6-5
J gene: TRBJ2-1
CDR3 length: 15

CDR3 protein: CASSLDHSNQPQHF
V gene: TRBV5-8
J gene: TRBJ1-5
CDR3 length: 14

CDR3 protein: CASSPYRAETQYF
V gene: TRBV7-9
J gene: TRBJ2-5
CDR3 length: 13

CDR3 protein: CASSLGSVHEQFF
V gene: TRBV27
J gene: TRBJ2-1
CDR3 length: 13

CDR3 protein: CASGPRHLNTEAFF
V gene: TRBV21-1
J gene: TRBJ1-1
CDR3 length: 14

CDR3 protein: CASSQDSNQPQHF
V gene: TRBV6-5
J gene: TRBJ1-5
CDR3 length: 13

CDR3 protein: CASSYYGGTYEQYF
V gene: TRBV6-5
J gene: TRBJ2-7
CDR3 length: 14

CDR3 protein: CASSLRLVEETQYF
V gene: TRBV13
J gene: TRBJ2-5
CDR3 length: 14

CDR3 protein: CASSPRVSQTQYF
V gene: TRBV11-3
J gene: TRBJ2-5
CDR3 length: 13

CDR3 protein: CASSPGTGGYGYTF
V gene: TRBV5-4
J gene: TRBJ1-2
CDR3 length: 14

CDR3 protein: CASSQDQRDINEKLFF
V gene: TRBV4-3
J gene: TRBJ1-4
CDR3 length: 16

CDR3 protein: CASSWDTLDPTGELFF
V gene: TRBV6-5
J gene: TRBJ2-2
CDR3 length: 16

CDR3 protein: CASSVETGPGLDEQFF
V gene: TRBV9
J gene: TRBJ2-1
CDR3 length: 16

CDR3 protein: CASSPGTGNEKLFF
V gene: TRBV18
J gene: TRBJ1-4
CDR3 length: 14

CDR3 protein: CASSLGGQSYGYTF
V gene: TRBV5-1
J gene: TRBJ1-2
CDR3 length: 14

CDR3 protein: CASSIGGRSSYNEQFF
V gene: TRBV19
J gene: TRBJ2-1
CDR3 length: 16

CDR3 protein: CASSQEGAGGYEQYF
V gene: TRBV4-3
J gene: TRBJ2-7
CDR3 length: 15

CDR3 protein: CASSSLDRDEQYF
V gene: TRBV7-9
J gene: TRBJ2-7
CDR3 length: 13

CDR3 protein: CASSQEGGGSYNEQFF
V gene: TRBV4-1
J gene: TRBJ2-1
CDR3 length: 16

CDR3 protein: CASSLGNRGTNSPLHF
V gene: TRBV27
J gene: TRBJ1-6
CDR3 length: 16

CDR3 protein: CASSQDEETQYF
V gene: TRBV4-1
J gene: TRBJ2-5
CDR3 length: 12